Only one count was recorded for the clone carrying this TCR beta chain. Its specificity is not known. V was clipped by 0 bases and J by 5 bases; unmatched bases: 6. Germline V lookup: CDR1 SGDLS, CDR2 YYNGEE. The CDR3 consists of 16 residues. This sample was included in a study of T-cell memory formation after mild COVID-19. Study in general: The TCR clusters were mostly specific to one donor. Study-wide results and caveats: Some clones that responded turned up in pre-infection memory, which suggests that cross-reactive memory joined in. Balance between CD4 and CD8 was seen in clones contracting day 15 to 85, and a CD4+ lean was seen in later expanders.

TCR alpha and TCR beta cDNA libraries with sample barcodes and UMIs came from 5'RACE using constant-segment primers. TCRdb passed the 5' RACE reads through MiXCR, listing each CDR3 protein once. Of over 300,000 distinct CDR3 sequences listed, 20% are singletons. The source is a man younger than 35 who had mild COVID-19 (a few samples of this study predate the infection). Cell type and time point are not known. The source material was PBMCs or a T cell subset sorted from them (not recorded which). The genes are TRBV9 and TRBJ2-1, with 9 bases fitting TRBD1. CDR3 loop: CASSVVVTGGHNEQFF. The CDR3 DNA is TGTGCCAGCAGCGTAGTGGTGACAGGGGGTCACAATGAGCAGTTCTTC.